This T cell receptor (beta chain) was documented in a study of blood T cell repertoires in COVID-19. Here immunoSEQ multiplex PCR was the method, and the copy in TCRdb shows in-frame clones only, minus some. The sample includes tens of thousands of clones, 80% to 90% seen only once; the top ten take approximately 20%. V was clipped by 3 bases and J by 4 bases, with 13 bases between them. Germline CDR1 is SGHNT and CDR2 is YYREEE (reference sequence). This CDR3 is 14 amino acids long. The receptor comes from a woman in her sixties or seventies with acute or convalescent COVID-19. This chain joins TRBV5-4 and TRBJ2-5; D is undetermined. Sequenced: peripheral blood. DNA for the CDR3: TGTGCCAGCAGCTCACCGACACAACCAGAGACCCAGTACTTC. It is translated as CASSSPTQPETQYF.